One sample yielded the 14 T cell receptor beta chains listed below, sequenced in a study of cytomegalovirus exposure and HLA in healthy donors. Amplification used 60 Vbeta primers and 13 Jbeta primers. TCRdb's copy holds only in-frame clones and misses some; the assay was immunoSEQ multiplex PCR. The table lists some 210,000 clones, 75% to 80% of them singletons. The material sequenced was PBMCs. These receptors originate from a woman under 40 in good health and CMV-seropositive.

The J gene is TRBJ2-7, the V gene TRBV4-1; D is perhaps TRBD1 (6 bases). Germline V gene lookup returns CDR1 MGHRA and CDR2 YSYEKL. Trimming stripped 3 bases from V and 3 bases from J, with 15 bases between. CDR3 length: 15 residues. CDR3 sequence: CASSHQGTLVYEQYF. The CDR3 bases are TGCGCCAGCAGCCATCAGGGGACGCTAGTCTACGAGCAGTACTTC.

The CDR3 DNA reads TGTGCCAGCAGCGTAGTAGCGGTCTACAATGAGCAGTTCTTC. This encodes CASSVVAVYNEQFF. This chain joins TRBV9 and TRBJ2-1, with D perhaps TRBD2 (6 bases). Germline V lookup: CDR1 SGDLS, CDR2 YYNGEE. CDR3 length: 14 amino acids. The V end was cut by 0 bases, the J end by 3 bases, with 7 bases between.

V is TRBV19 and J is TRBJ1-4; weak D call: TRBD1 (6 bases). CDR1 is LNHDA, CDR2 SQIVND, per germline (reference sequence). The CDR3 contains 13 residues. V gave up 3 bases and J gave up 7 bases, with 9 bases separating them. The CDR3 sequence is CASSIQGIEKLFF. CDR3 in DNA: TGTGCCAGTAGTATTCAGGGGATTGAAAAACTGTTTTTT.

The chain is built from TRBV2 and TRBJ1-5; D gene uncertain. V gave up 2 bases and J gave up 0 bases, with 11 bases separating them. Looked up from germline, CDR1 is SNHLY and CDR2 is FYNNEI. The CDR3 sequence is 16 residues long. The CDR3: CASSERFGYSNQPQHF. CDR3 DNA sequence: TGTGCCAGCAGTGAAAGGTTCGGGTATAGCAATCAGCCCCAGCATTTT.

This clone was observed a handful of times. The rearrangement uses TRBV7-9 and TRBJ1-1; TRBD1 agrees at 9 bases. The junction had 5 bases not matched to a gene; V was cut back by 5 bases and J by 1 base. CDR3 length: 15 amino acids. CDR1 is SEHNR, CDR2 FQNEAQ, per germline (reference sequence). The CDR3 protein is CASSPQGAKNTEAFF. In DNA form, the CDR3 reads TGTGCCAGCAGCCCACAGGGGGCAAAGAACACTGAAGCTTTCTTT.

This clone was seen only a few times. The chain recombines TRBV9 with TRBJ2-3; D is uncertain. Between the trimmed V and J ends, which lost 2 bases and 0 bases, there was a span of 7 bases. Germline loops: CDR1 SGDLS, CDR2 YYNGEE. The length of the CDR3 is 14 residues. CDR3 bases: TGTGCCAGCAGCGTTGCGCATAGCACAGATACGCAGTATTTT. Translation: CASSVAHSTDTQYF. Full variable domain (remainder filled in from reference TRBV9 and TRBJ2-3): DSGVTQTPKHLITATGQRVTLRCSPRSGDLSVYWYQQSLDQGLQFLIQYYNGEERAKGNILERFSAQQFPDLHSELNLSSLELGDSALYFCASSVAHSTDTQYFGPGTRLTVL.

CDR3 nucleotide sequence: TGTGCCTGGACCCGGGACAGGGGAAATGGCTACACCTTC. Translated: CAWTRDRGNGYTF. The gene calls are TRBV30 and TRBJ1-2, with 10 bases lining up with TRBD1. The CDR3 consists of 13 residues. Germline lookup yields CDR1 GTSNPN and CDR2 SVGIG (reference sequence). After removal of 4 bases from V and 6 bases from J, the junction contained 5 bases not matched to a gene. The whole variable domain, remainder taken from reference TRBV30 and TRBJ1-2, is SQTIHQWPATLVQPVGSPLSLECTVEGTSNPNLYWYRQAAGRGLQLLFYSVGIGQISSEVPQNLSASRPQDRQFILSSKKLLLSDSGFYLCAWTRDRGNGYTFGSGTRLTVV.

This chain links TRBV25-1 with TRBJ1-1, with D hard to call. CDR3 length: 14 residues. V was trimmed by 5 bases and J by 3 bases, leaving 13 bases between them. Germline V lookup: CDR1 MGHDK, CDR2 SYGVNS. Here the CDR3 DNA reads TGTGCCAGCAGTTACCTCAGCGCGGACACTGAAGCTTTCTTT. It translates to CASSYLSADTEAFF.

This clone came up a few times. This chain joins TRBV5-8 and TRBJ2-1; the D gene is possibly TRBD1 (5 bases). With 3 bases removed from V and 3 bases from J, the gap between germline ends came to 16 bases. The CDR3 is 16 residues long. From germline, CDR1 is SGHTS and CDR2 YDEGEE. Here the CDR3 DNA reads TGTGCCAGCAGCTCTCGACAGCTTTTAGGCTACAATGAGCAGTTCTTC. Translating it yields CASSSRQLLGYNEQFF.

The chain employs TRBV6-5 and TRBJ2-5, with TRBD2 matching over 7 bases. This CDR3 region has 13 residues. From germline, CDR1 is MNHEY and CDR2 SVGAGI. V shed 6 bases, J shed 12 bases, and the junction held 13 bases outside the gene matches. CDR3 in DNA: TGTGCCAGCAGGAGATCTAGCGGCCGTGAGGAGTACTTC. This codes for CASRRSSGREEYF.

The rearrangement links TRBV5-1 to TRBJ1-1; 7 bases match TRBD1. The CDR3 runs to 15 residues. Germline-derived CDR1 and CDR2 are SGHRS and YFSETQ. Trimming cost V 4 bases and J 0 bases; bases outside gene matches: 6. The CDR3 here is CASSLITGVNTEAFF. Here the CDR3 DNA reads TGCGCCAGCAGCCTGATCACAGGGGTGAACACTGAAGCTTTCTTT.

The chain has TRBV5-1 and TRBJ2-7; 8 nucleotides line up with TRBD1. Germline CDR1 SGHRS, CDR2 YFSETQ. The CDR3 is made up of 14 amino acids. After removal of 4 bases from V and 6 bases from J, the junction contained 9 bases not matched to a gene. The CDR3 protein is CASSQGAIKSEQYF. The CDR3 DNA reads TGCGCCAGCAGCCAGGGGGCGATCAAGTCCGAGCAGTACTTC.

This clone was seen once. The chain uses TRBV4-2 and TRBJ2-7; 7 bases are shared with TRBD2. Trimming at V came to 3 bases and at J to 0 bases, leaving 8 bases not matched to a gene. CDR1 is LGHNA and CDR2 is YNFKEQ in the germline V gene. CDR3 length: 16 residues. CDR3 sequence (DNA): TGTGCCAGCAGCCACCAACTAGCGTCTAGCTCCTACGAGCAGTACTTC. It codes for CASSHQLASSSYEQYF.

The chain links TRBV6-6 to TRBJ2-7, with TRBD1 identical over 9 bases. The J segment lost 2 bases and the V segment lost 6 bases, leaving 5 bases of the junction unmatched. This CDR3 is built from 14 residues. The germline V gene has CDR1 MNHNY and CDR2 SVGAGI (reference sequence). The chain's CDR3 is CASRYGQGTYEQYF. CDR3 nucleotides: TGTGCCAGCAGATACGGACAGGGGACCTACGAGCAGTACTTC.